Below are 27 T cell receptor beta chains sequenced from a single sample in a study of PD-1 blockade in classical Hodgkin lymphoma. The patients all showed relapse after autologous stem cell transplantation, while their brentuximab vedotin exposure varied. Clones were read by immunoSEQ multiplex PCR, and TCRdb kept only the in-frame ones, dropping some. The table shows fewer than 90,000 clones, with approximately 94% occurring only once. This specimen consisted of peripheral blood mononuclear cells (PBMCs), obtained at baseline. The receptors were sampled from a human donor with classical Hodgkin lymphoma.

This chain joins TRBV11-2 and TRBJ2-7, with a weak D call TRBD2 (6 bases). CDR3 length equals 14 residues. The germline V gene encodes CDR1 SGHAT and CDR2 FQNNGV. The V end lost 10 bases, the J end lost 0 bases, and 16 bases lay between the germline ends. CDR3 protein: CATKIGGGSYEQYF. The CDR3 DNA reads TGTGCCACCAAGATTGGGGGAGGCTCCTACGAGCAGTACTTC.

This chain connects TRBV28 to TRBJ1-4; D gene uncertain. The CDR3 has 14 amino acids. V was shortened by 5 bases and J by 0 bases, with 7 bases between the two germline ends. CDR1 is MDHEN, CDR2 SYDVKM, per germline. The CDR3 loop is CASSTAATNEKLFF. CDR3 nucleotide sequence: TGTGCCAGCAGTACGGCAGCAACTAATGAAAAACTGTTTTTT.

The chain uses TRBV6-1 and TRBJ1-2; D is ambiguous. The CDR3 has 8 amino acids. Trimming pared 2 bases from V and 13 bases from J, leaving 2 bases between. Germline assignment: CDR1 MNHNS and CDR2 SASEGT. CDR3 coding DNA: TGTGCCAGCAGTGAATTCACCTTC. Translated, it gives CASSEFTF.

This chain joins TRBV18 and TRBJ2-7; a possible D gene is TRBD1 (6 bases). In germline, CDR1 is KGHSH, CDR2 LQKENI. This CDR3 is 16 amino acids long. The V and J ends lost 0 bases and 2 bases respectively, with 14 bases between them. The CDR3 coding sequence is TGTGCCAGCTCACCACCGGGGCAGGGGATGACCTACGAGCAGTACTTC. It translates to CASSPPGQGMTYEQYF.

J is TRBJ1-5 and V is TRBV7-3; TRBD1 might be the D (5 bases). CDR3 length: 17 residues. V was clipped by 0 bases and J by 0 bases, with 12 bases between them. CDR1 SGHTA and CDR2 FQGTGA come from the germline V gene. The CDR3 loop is CASSLTRQKISNQPQHF. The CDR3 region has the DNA TGTGCCAGCAGCTTAACTCGACAGAAAATTAGCAATCAGCCCCAGCATTTT.

In nucleotides, the CDR3 is TGTGCCACCAGCTTCCTTAGCGGGAGTGGAAGTGAGCAGTTCTTC. Translation: CATSFLSGSGSEQFF. The rearrangement joins TRBV15 to TRBJ2-1; 9 bases map to TRBD2. Germline loops: CDR1 LNHNV, CDR2 YYDKDF (reference sequence). The CDR3 is made up of 15 amino acids. Unmatched junction bases numbered 11, after V lost 5 bases and J lost 9 bases. The full variable domain, its missing parts supplied by reference TRBV15 and TRBJ2-1, is DAMVIQNPRYQVTQFGKPVTLSCSQTLNHNVMYWYQQKSSQAPKLLFHYYDKDFNNEADTPDNFQSRRPNTSFCFLDIRSPGLGDTAMYLCATSFLSGSGSEQFFGPGTRLTVL.

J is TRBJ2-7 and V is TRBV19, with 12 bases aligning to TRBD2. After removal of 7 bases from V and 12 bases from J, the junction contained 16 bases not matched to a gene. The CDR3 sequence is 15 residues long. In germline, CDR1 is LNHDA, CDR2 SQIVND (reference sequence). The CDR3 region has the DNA TGTGCCAGTAAAGCGACTAGCGGGGGTTCAAAGGTGTTGTACTTC. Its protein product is CASKATSGGSKVLYF.

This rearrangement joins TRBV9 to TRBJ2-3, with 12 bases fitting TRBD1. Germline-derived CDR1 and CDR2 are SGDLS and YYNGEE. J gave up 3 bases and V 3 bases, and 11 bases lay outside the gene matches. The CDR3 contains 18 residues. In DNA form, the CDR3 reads TGTGCCAGCAGCGACCGGGACAGGGGGCTACGCCTAACAGATACGCAGTATTTT. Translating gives CASSDRDRGLRLTDTQYF.

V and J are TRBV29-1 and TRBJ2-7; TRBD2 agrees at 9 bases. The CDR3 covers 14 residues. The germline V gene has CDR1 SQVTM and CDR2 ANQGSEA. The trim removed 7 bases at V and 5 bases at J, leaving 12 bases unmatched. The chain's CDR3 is CSGSVAGDFHEQYF. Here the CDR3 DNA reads TGCAGCGGGTCCGTAGCGGGAGATTTCCACGAGCAGTACTTC.

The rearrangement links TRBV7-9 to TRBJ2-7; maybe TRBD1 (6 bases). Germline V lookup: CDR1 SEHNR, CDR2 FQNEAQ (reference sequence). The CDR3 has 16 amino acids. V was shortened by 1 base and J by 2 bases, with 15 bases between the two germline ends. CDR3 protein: CASSLVGGRGPYEQYF. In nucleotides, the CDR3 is TGTGCCAGCAGCTTAGTCGGTGGCAGGGGACCCTACGAGCAGTACTTC.

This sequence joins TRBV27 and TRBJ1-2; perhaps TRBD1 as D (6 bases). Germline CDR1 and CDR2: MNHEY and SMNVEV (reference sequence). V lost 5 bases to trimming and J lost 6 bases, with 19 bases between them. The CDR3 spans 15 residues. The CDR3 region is CASSPPGGQLDGYTF. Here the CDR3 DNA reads TGTGCCAGCAGTCCCCCGGGGGGGCAATTGGATGGCTACACCTTC.

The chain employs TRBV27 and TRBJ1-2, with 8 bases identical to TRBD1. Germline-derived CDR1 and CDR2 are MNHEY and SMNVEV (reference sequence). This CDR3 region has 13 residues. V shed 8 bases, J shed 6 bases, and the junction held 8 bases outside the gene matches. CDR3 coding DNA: TGTGCCAGCTCCCTAGGACAGGGTCATGGCTACACCTTC. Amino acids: CASSLGQGHGYTF.

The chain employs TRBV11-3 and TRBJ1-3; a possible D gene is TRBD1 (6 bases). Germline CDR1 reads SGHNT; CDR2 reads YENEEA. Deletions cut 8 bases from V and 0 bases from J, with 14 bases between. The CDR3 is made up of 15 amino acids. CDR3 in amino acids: CASRKEGGSGNTIYF. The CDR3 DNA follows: TGTGCCAGCCGGAAGGAGGGGGGCTCTGGAAACACCATATATTTT.

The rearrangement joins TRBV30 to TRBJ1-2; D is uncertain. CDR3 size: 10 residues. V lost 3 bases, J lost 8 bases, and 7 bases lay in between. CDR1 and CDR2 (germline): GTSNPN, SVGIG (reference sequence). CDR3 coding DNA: TGTGCCTGGAGCGGAGGGGGCTACACCTTC. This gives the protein CAWSGGGYTF.

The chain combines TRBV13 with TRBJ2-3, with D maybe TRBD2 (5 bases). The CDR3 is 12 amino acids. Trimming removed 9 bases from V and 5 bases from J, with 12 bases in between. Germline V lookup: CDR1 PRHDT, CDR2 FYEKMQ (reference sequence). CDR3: CASGVRGDTQYF. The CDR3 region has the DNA TGTGCCAGTGGTGTACGGGGAGATACGCAGTATTTT.

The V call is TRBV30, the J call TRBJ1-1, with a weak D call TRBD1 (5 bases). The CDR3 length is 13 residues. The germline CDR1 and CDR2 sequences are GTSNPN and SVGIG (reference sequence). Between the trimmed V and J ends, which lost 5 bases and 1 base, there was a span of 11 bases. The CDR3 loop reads CAWEGLPNTEAFF. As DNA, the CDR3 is TGTGCCTGGGAGGGACTGCCGAACACTGAAGCTTTCTTT.

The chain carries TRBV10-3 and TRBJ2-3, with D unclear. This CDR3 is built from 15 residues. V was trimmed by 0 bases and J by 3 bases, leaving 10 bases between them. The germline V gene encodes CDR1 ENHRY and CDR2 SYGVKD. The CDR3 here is CAISESTSGTDTQYF. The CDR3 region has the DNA TGTGCCATCAGTGAGTCCACCTCTGGGACAGATACGCAGTATTTT.

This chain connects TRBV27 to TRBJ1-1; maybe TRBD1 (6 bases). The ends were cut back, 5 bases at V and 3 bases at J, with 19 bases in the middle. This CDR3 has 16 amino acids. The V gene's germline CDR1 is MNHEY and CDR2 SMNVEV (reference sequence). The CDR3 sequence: CASSELQGLRDTEAFF. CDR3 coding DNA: TGTGCCAGCAGTGAGTTACAGGGTCTAAGGGACACTGAAGCTTTCTTT.

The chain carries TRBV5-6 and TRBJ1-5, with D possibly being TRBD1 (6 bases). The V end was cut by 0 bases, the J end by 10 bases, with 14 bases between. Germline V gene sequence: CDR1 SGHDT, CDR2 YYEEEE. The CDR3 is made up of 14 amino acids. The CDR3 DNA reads TGTGCCAGCAGCTTGGGACAGGTCCTCCCTCCCCAGCATTTT. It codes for CASSLGQVLPPQHF.

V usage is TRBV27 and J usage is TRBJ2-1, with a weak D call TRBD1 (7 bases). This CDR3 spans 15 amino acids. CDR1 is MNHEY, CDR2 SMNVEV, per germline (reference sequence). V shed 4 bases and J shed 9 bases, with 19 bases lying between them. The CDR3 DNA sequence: TGTGCCAGCAGTTGGGTTGACAGGGAAGCGGGTGAGCAGTTCTTC. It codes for CASSWVDREAGEQFF.

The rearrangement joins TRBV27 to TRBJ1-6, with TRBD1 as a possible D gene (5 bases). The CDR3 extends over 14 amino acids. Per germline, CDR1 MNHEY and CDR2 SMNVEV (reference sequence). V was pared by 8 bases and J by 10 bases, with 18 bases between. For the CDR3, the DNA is TGTGCCAGCGGCATAATGGGGCCGGGGTCACCCCTCCACTTT. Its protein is CASGIMGPGSPLHF.

The CDR3, as DNA: TGTGCCAGCACCTATTTACAGCGGGAGTCCGCAGATACGCAGTATTTT. Translating gives CASTYLQRESADTQYF. The V call is TRBV9, the J call TRBJ2-3; TRBD2 agrees at 8 bases. The ends lost 6 bases at V and 4 bases at J; junction bases unmatched: 13. CDR1 SGDLS and CDR2 YYNGEE come from the germline V gene. The CDR3 spans 16 residues.

CDR3 DNA sequence: TGTGCCAGCAGTTCCCGACTAGACAATGAGCAGTTCTTC. Translation gives CASSSRLDNEQFF. V gene TRBV2 combines with J gene TRBJ2-1; D perhaps matches TRBD2 (6 bases). The CDR3 is made up of 13 amino acids. Germline V gene sequence: CDR1 SNHLY, CDR2 FYNNEI. V shed 5 bases and J shed 5 bases, with 10 bases lying between them.

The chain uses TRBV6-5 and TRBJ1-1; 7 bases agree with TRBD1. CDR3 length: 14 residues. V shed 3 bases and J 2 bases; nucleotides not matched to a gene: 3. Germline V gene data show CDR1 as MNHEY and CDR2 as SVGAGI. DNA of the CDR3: TGTGCCAGCAGTTATGAGGGGGCCAACACTGAAGCTTTCTTT. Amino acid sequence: CASSYEGANTEAFF.

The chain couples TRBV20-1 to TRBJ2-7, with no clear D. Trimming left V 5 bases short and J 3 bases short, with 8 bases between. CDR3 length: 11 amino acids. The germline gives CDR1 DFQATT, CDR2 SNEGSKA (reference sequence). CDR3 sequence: CSAPQNYEQYF. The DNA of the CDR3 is TGCAGTGCTCCGCAGAACTACGAGCAGTACTTC.

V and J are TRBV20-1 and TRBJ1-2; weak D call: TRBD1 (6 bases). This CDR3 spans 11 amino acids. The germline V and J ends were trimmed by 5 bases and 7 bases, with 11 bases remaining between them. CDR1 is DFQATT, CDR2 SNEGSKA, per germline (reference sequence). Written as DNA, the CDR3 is TGCAGTGCTGGCGGGACAACTGGCTACACCTTC. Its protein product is CSAGGTTGYTF.

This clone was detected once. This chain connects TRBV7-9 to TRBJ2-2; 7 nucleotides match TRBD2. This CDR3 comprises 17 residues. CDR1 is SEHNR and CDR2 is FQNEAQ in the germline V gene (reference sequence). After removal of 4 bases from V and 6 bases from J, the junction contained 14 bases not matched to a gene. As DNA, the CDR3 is TGTGCCAGCAGCTCATCTCTCTCGCGGGAGTGGCCCGGGGAGCTGTTTTTT. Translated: CASSSSLSREWPGELFF.